This passage covers 14 T cell receptor beta chains from one sample sequenced in a study of cytomegalovirus exposure and HLA in healthy donors. Primers included in the PCR were 60 Vbeta and 13 Jbeta primers. Assay used: immunoSEQ multiplex PCR; TCRdb lists only in-frame clones, some missing. The sample shows about 31,000 clones, 44% of them seen only once. Sequenced input: PBMCs. These receptor sequences come from a woman in her forties or fifties in good health and CMV-seronegative.

This sequence joins TRBV11-2 and TRBJ2-5; weak D call: TRBD1 (5 bases). The CDR3 runs 15 residues. Trimming took 1 base from V and 5 from J, leaving 14 bases between them. Germline-derived CDR1 and CDR2 are SGHAT and FQNNGV. The CDR3 DNA follows: TGTGCCAGCAGCTTAGCGTCAGGGTTAAAGGAGACCCAGTACTTC. This encodes CASSLASGLKETQYF. Using reference TRBV11-2 and TRBJ2-5 for the parts outside the CDR3, the full variable domain is EAGVAQSPRYKIIEKRQSVAFWCNPISGHATLYWYQQILGQGPKLLIQFQNNGVVDDSQLPKDRFSAERLKGVDSTLKIQPAKLEDSAVYLCASSLASGLKETQYFGPGTRLLVL.

The chain joins TRBV5-1 to TRBJ1-4, with D tentatively TRBD1 (6 bases). The CDR3 length is 16 residues. The V end was cut by 0 bases, the J end by 3 bases, with 12 bases between. The germline V gene has CDR1 SGHRS and CDR2 YFSETQ. The CDR3 loop reads CASSLGGHTSNEKLFF. In nucleotides, the CDR3 is TGCGCCAGCAGCTTGGGGGGGCATACGTCTAATGAAAAACTGTTTTTT.

This sequence joins TRBV12-5 and TRBJ2-3, with a possible D match to TRBD1 (5 bases). Deletions cut 6 bases from V and 0 bases from J, with 10 bases between. The CDR3 covers 14 residues. Germline CDR1 LGHNT, CDR2 FRNRAP. The CDR3, as DNA: TGTGCTAGTGGAATCGGACACAGCACAGATACGCAGTATTTT. This gives the protein CASGIGHSTDTQYF.

The V call is TRBV7-8, the J call TRBJ1-5; 7 nucleotides agree with TRBD1. CDR3 length equals 15 residues. CDR1 and CDR2 from the germline V gene are SGHVS and FQNEAQ. V dropped 5 bases and J dropped 0; count of bases not matched to a gene: 4. The CDR3 DNA follows: TGTGCCAGCAGCCCAGACAGGGTTAGCAATCAGCCCCAGCATTTT. Its protein is CASSPDRVSNQPQHF.

The rearrangement uses TRBV5-4 and TRBJ2-1; 8 bases align to TRBD1. CDR1 and CDR2 from the germline V gene are SGHNT and YYREEE (reference sequence). J gave up 0 bases and V 6 bases, and 5 bases lay outside the gene matches. This CDR3 is 15 amino acids long. CDR3 nucleotides: TGTGCCAGCACCGCCAGGGGGCTCTCCTACAATGAGCAGTTCTTC. Encoded protein: CASTARGLSYNEQFF.

This clone was found a few times. The chain has TRBV5-4 and TRBJ2-1; 10 bases agree with TRBD1. The CDR3 is made up of 16 amino acids. J gave up 4 bases and V 0 bases, and 4 bases lay outside the gene matches. Per germline, CDR1 SGHNT and CDR2 YYREEE (reference sequence). Here the CDR3 reads CASSLAGQGSYNEQFF. In nucleotides, the CDR3 is TGTGCCAGCAGCTTGGCGGGACAGGGGTCGTACAATGAGCAGTTCTTC.

The chain has TRBV5-1 and TRBJ2-5; TRBD1 agrees at 8 bases. J gave up 4 bases and V 3 bases, and 11 bases lay outside the gene matches. CDR1 SGHRS and CDR2 YFSETQ come from the germline V gene. CDR3 length equals 16 residues. The CDR3 DNA sequence: TGCGCCAGCAGCTCTAACCTAGCAGGGGGCCGAGAGACCCAGTACTTC. Translating gives CASSSNLAGGRETQYF.

The chain uses TRBV29-1 and TRBJ2-5; no reliable D call. The V end was cut by 6 bases, the J end by 5 bases, with 10 bases between. This CDR3 has 11 residues. Germline lookup yields CDR1 SQVTM and CDR2 ANQGSEA. The CDR3 coding sequence is TGCAGCGTGGCCCGAGCGGAGACCCAGTACTTC. Amino acids: CSVARAETQYF.

The chain couples TRBV6-5 to TRBJ2-1; unclear D gene. Germline V lookup: CDR1 MNHEY, CDR2 SVGAGI. V was pared by 8 bases and J by 5 bases, with 7 bases between. The CDR3 runs 11 residues. As DNA, the CDR3 is TGTGCCAGCGGCGGAAACAATGAGCAGTTCTTC. This gives the protein CASGGNNEQFF.

The V and J genes are TRBV30 and TRBJ2-7; D remains ambiguous. This CDR3 contains 12 residues. The germline V gene encodes CDR1 GTSNPN and CDR2 SVGIG (reference sequence). V dropped 3 bases and J dropped 1 base, with 7 bases sitting between them. CDR3 residues: CAWREISYEQYF. The CDR3 coding sequence is TGTGCCTGGAGGGAGATTTCCTACGAGCAGTACTTC.

This clone showed up just once. The V call is TRBV10-1, the J call TRBJ2-6; perhaps TRBD1 as D (6 bases). The CDR3 loop spans 19 amino acids. V was cut by 0 bases and J by 0 bases, with 15 bases left in between. CDR1 WNHNN and CDR2 SYGVQD come from the germline V gene (reference sequence). CDR3 amino acids: CASSESSDRRSSGANVLTF. The CDR3, as DNA: TGCGCCAGCAGTGAGTCGAGTGACAGGAGGAGCTCTGGGGCCAACGTCCTGACTTTC.

The rearrangement joins TRBV4-1 to TRBJ1-2; D is perhaps TRBD1 (5 bases). V was cut by 3 bases and J by 5 bases, with 13 bases left in between. The CDR3 is 14 residues long. The germline V gene has CDR1 MGHRA and CDR2 YSYEKL. Written as DNA, the CDR3 is TGCGCCAGCAGCCATGAAGGGGCCGGGTATGGCTACACCTTC. It encodes CASSHEGAGYGYTF.

The chain combines TRBV5-1 with TRBJ1-1; TRBD1 matches 8 bases. Looked up from germline, CDR1 is SGHRS and CDR2 is YFSETQ. Trimming removed 3 bases from V and 0 bases from J; junction bases left unmatched: 10. The CDR3 is made up of 17 amino acids. CDR3 nucleotide sequence: TGCGCCAGCAGCTGGGGAACAGGGGGGAGGCTGAACACTGAAGCTTTCTTT. This gives the protein CASSWGTGGRLNTEAFF.

For this clone: A junction boundary mismatches the germline segment, possibly from a read error. The rearrangement links TRBV7-9 to TRBJ2-7; D possibly corresponds to TRBD2 (7 bases). Per germline, CDR1 SEHNR and CDR2 FQNEAQ (reference sequence). This CDR3 has 13 residues. The CDR3 protein is CSSSLGGGTEQYF. CDR3 in DNA: TGTTCCAGCAGCTTAGGGGGGGGGACCGAGCAGTACTTC.